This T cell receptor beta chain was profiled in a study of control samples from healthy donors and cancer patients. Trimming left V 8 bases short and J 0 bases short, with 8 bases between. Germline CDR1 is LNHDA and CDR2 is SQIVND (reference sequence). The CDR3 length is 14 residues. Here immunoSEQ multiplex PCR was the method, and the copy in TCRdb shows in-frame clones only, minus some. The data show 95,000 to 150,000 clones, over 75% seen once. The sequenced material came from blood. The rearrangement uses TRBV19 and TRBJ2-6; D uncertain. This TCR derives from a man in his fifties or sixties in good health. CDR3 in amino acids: CASLRSSGANVLTF. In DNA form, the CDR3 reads TGTGCCAGTCTTAGAAGCTCTGGGGCCAACGTCCTGACTTTC.